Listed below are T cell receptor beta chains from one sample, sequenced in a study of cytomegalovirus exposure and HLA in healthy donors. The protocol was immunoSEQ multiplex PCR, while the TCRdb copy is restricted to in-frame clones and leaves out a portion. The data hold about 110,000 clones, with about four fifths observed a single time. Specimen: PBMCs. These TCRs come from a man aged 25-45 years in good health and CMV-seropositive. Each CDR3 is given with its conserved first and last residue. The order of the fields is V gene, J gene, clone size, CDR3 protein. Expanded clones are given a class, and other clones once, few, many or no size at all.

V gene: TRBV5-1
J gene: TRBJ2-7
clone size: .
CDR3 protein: CASSLRGYSYEQYF

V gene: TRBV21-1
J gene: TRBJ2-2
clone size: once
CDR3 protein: CASSKGAGRFFTGELFF

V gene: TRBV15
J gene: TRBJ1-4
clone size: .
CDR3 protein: CATSRAGRGRTEKLFF

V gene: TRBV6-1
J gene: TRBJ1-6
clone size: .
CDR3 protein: CASSELRAGWSPLHF

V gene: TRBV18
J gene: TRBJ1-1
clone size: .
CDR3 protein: CASSSWTGDTEAFF

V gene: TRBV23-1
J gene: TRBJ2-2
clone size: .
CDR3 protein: CASSHHAAGEGKGNTGELFF

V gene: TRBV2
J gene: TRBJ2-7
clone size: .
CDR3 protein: CASSLGQGEDEQYF

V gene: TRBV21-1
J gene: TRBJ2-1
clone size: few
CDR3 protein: CASTSKQFF

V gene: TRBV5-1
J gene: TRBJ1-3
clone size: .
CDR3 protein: CASSPVPGLGGNTIYF

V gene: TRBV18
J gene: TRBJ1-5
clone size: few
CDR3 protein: CASSPPHRGPEPQHF

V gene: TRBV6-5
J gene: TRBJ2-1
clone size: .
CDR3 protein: CASSPRLVLPGGQFF

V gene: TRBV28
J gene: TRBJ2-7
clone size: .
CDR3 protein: CASRSPGTGNYEQYF

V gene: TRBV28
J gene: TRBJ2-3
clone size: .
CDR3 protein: CASSLGPTYTDTQYF

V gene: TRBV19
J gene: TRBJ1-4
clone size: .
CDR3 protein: CASSTSRHTGNEKLFF

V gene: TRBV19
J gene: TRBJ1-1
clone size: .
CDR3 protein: CASSLGQGLTEAFF

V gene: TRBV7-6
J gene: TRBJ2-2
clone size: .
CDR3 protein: CASSLGVDSGELFF

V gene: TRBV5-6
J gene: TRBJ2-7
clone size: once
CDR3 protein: CASSYGGQYEQYF

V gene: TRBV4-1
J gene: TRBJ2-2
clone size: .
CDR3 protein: CASSPSYGTSGEKGGTGELFF

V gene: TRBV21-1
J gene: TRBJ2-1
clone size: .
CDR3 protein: CASSKVRIPPPCEQFF

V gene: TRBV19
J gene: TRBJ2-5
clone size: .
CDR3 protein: CASSMRGGETQYF

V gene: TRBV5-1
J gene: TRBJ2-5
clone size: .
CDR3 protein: CASSADRGPGETQYF

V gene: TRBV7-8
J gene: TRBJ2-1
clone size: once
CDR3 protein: CASSLTTVSYNEQFF

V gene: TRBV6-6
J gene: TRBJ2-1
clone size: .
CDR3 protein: CASSQGGVLIYNEQFF

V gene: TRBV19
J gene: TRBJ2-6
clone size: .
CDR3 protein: CASSQAGGPGANVLTF

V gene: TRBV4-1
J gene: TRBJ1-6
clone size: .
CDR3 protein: CASSQDTGRSPLHF

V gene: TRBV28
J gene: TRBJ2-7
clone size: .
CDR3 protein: CASSPARGDYEQYF

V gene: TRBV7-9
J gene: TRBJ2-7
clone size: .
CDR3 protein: CASSLVRVGNEQYF

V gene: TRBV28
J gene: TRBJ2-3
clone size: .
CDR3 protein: CASSLRATSTDTQYF

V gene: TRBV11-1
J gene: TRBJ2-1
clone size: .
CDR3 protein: CASRNFPGGDNEQFF

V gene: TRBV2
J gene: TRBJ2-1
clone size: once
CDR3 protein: CASNRDRNYNEQFF

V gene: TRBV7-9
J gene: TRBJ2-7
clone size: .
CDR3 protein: CSIMTSGARYEQYF

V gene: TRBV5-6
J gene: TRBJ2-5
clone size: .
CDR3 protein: CASNHGQLQETQYF

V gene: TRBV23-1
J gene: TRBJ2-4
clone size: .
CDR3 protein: CASLTGWVKNIQYF